The 12 T cell receptor beta chains below come from one sample, sequenced in a study of blood T cells in healthy people across ages. It was with a sample-barcoded 5' primer and a J-beta primer mix that a second PCR of about 6 to 11 cycles was run. TCRdb re-analysed the 5' RACE reads in MiXCR, keeping a single row per CDR3 protein. Here the sample spans 800,000 to 950,000 distinct CDR3 sequences, 25% to 35% being singletons. This sample also belongs to another study, concerning T cells of mothers and their children.

Source material: blood. The receptor set was obtained from a woman in her thirties or forties in good health.

The chain has TRBV28 and TRBJ1-3; no reliable D call. V lost 7 bases to trimming and J lost 2 bases, with 9 bases between them. The CDR3 length is 13 residues. Per germline, CDR1 MDHEN and CDR2 SYDVKM. CDR3 nucleotides: TGTGCCAGCATCCTAGGGACTGGAAACACCATATATTTT. As protein: CASILGTGNTIYF.

The CDR3 nucleotides are TGTGCCAGCAGCCAAGGGGCAGGGTACCACACAGATACGCAGTATTTT. This gives the protein CASSQGAGYHTDTQYF. The chain is built from TRBV14 and TRBJ2-3; a possible D gene is TRBD1 (5 bases). The V and J ends lost 1 base and 2 bases respectively, with 13 bases between them. The CDR3 extends over 16 amino acids. Germline V gene sequence: CDR1 SGHDN, CDR2 FVKESK. The full variable domain, rest sourced from reference TRBV14 and TRBJ2-3, is EAGVTQFPSHSVIEKGQTVTLRCDPISGHDNLYWYRRVMGKEIKFLLHFVKESKQDESGMPNNRFLAERTGGTYSTLKVQPAELEDSGVYFCASSQGAGYHTDTQYFGPGTRLTVL.

The chain employs TRBV4-1 and TRBJ2-1; TRBD2 matches 7 bases. After removal of 0 bases from V and 7 bases from J, the junction contained 9 bases not matched to a gene. There are 16 residues in the CDR3. Germline CDR1 is MGHRA and CDR2 is YSYEKL. The CDR3 region has the DNA TGCGCCAGCAGCCAAGAAGGAAGGACTAGACAGAATGAGCAGTTCTTC. Its translation is CASSQEGRTRQNEQFF.

Ten or more counts support this clonotype. The chain carries TRBV9 and TRBJ1-5; 7 bases map to TRBD1. The germline V gene encodes CDR1 SGDLS and CDR2 YYNGEE. Trimming cost V 2 bases and J 5 bases; bases outside gene matches: 7. The CDR3 contains 15 residues. This chain's CDR3 is CASSVAGTAHQPQHF. The CDR3 DNA follows: TGTGCCAGCAGCGTGGCCGGGACAGCACATCAGCCCCAGCATTTT.

As to this clonotype: An end of the junction differs from the germline gene, which may be a read error. V and J are TRBV7-2 and TRBJ1-1, with D tentatively TRBD1 (5 bases). Per germline, CDR1 SGHTA and CDR2 FQGNSA. The CDR3 extends over 14 amino acids. CDR3 DNA sequence: TGTGCCAGCAACTTAGTCCAGGGAGGACCTGAAGCTTTCTTT. Translation gives CASNLVQGGPEAFF.

This clonotype was picked up many times. V is TRBV20-1 and J is TRBJ2-7, with 8 bases aligning to TRBD1. The CDR3 contains 15 residues. In germline, CDR1 is DFQATT, CDR2 SNEGSKA (reference sequence). J was trimmed by 6 bases and V by 3 bases; bases with no gene match: 13. The CDR3 loop reads CSASPGTGLQSEQYF. CDR3 in DNA: TGCAGTGCTAGCCCGGGGACAGGCCTCCAGAGCGAGCAGTACTTC.

This clonotype was recorded at least ten times. The rearrangement uses TRBV18 and TRBJ2-1; no clear D. CDR3 length: 12 residues. V was trimmed by 2 bases and J by 8 bases, leaving 7 bases between them. Germline values: CDR1 KGHSH, CDR2 LQKENI. In DNA, the CDR3 is TGTGCCAGCTCACCAATTGGGGATGAGCAGTTCTTC. This codes for CASSPIGDEQFF.

This clonotype was seen repeatedly, ten times or more. The chain combines TRBV11-2 with TRBJ2-5, with D possibly being TRBD1 (6 bases). The CDR3 loop spans 14 amino acids. The germline V gene encodes CDR1 SGHAT and CDR2 FQNNGV. Trimming left V 5 bases short and J 5 bases short, with 15 bases between. As DNA, the CDR3 is TGTGCCAGCAGCGCACAGGGTCTTCGGGAGACCCAGTACTTC. Its translation is CASSAQGLRETQYF.

The chain uses TRBV12-3 or TRBV12-4 and TRBJ1-2; TRBD1 matches 7 bases. V trimming: 3 bases; J trimming: 5 bases; junction bases outside the gene matches: 6. This CDR3 has 14 amino acids. The CDR3 spells CASSFPGGEYGYTF. CDR3 DNA sequence: TGTGCCAGCAGTTTCCCAGGGGGAGAGTATGGCTACACCTTC.

This clonotype was counted ten times or more. J is TRBJ1-2 and V is TRBV10-3; 8 nucleotides match TRBD1. J gave up 5 bases and V 10 bases, and 6 bases lay outside the gene matches. CDR1 and CDR2 (germline): ENHRY, SYGVKD. CDR3 size: 12 residues. Here the CDR3 reads CATLQGEYGYTF. CDR3 DNA sequence: TGTGCCACCTTACAGGGGGAGTATGGCTACACCTTC.

The chain combines TRBV9 with TRBJ2-5; no clear D gene. Per the germline V gene, CDR1 is SGDLS and CDR2 is YYNGEE. This CDR3 has 16 amino acids. Trimming left V 4 bases short and J 5 bases short, with 21 bases between. The CDR3 sequence is CASSNGWFLPEETQYF. For the CDR3, the DNA is TGTGCCAGCAGCAACGGATGGTTCCTTCCGGAGGAGACCCAGTACTTC.

This clonotype came up a few times. The chain has TRBV6-2 or TRBV6-3 and TRBJ2-1; the D call may be TRBD1 or TRBD2 (6 bases each). Germline V lookup: CDR1 MNHEY, CDR2 SVGEGT. The CDR3 covers 16 residues. Trimming took off 6 bases at V and 6 bases at J, with 21 bases between the two ends. The CDR3 DNA reads TGTGCCAGCAGGAGTGGGGGGCCGTCTGTGGGCAATGAGCAGTTCTTC. It encodes CASRSGGPSVGNEQFF.